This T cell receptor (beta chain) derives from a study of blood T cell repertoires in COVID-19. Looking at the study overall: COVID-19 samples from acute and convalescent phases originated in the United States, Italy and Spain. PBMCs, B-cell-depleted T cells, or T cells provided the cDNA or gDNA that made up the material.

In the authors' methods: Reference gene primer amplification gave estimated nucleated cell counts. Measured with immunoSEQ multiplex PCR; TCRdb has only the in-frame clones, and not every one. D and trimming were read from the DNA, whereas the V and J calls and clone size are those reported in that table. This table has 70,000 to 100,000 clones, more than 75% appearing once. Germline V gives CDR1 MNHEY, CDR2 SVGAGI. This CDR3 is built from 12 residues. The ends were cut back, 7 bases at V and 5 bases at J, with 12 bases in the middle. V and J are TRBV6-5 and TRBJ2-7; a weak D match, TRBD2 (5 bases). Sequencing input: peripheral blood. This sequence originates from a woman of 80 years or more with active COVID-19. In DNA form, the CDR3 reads TGTGCCAGCACCCGGGGTGGAGACGAGCAGTACTTC. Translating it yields CASTRGGDEQYF.